Listed below are T cell receptor beta chains from one sample, sequenced in a study of blood T cell repertoires in COVID-19. Sequencing used immunoSEQ multiplex PCR; TCRdb keeps in-frame clones, though not all of them. The data show about 280,000 clones, approximately 85% seen once. Sequencing was done on a sample of peripheral blood. These receptors were collected from a man aged 50 to 60 with active or convalescent COVID-19. The conserved cysteine and the conserved F or W are not part of the CDR3 here.

v_gene	j_gene	CDR3aa
TRBV7-2	TRBJ2-3	ASSTRRAGWGTDTQY
TRBV2	TRBJ1-1	ASSRGQRRGTEAF
TRBV9	TRBJ2-2	ASSVAAGGPSGELF
TRBV11-2	TRBJ2-7	ASSLATSGPYEQY
TRBV18	TRBJ1-1	ASSPNSMNTEAF
TRBV19	TRBJ2-5	ASIWLETGREGETQY
TRBV6-2/TRBV6-3	TRBJ2-7	ASSYSSSGRSGANEQY
TRBV9	TRBJ2-3	ASSPGEDTQY
TRBV12-5	TRBJ1-5	ASGPGQPDNSNQPQH
TRBV13	TRBJ2-1	ASSQTSGYNEQF
TRBV5-4	TRBJ1-2	ASSRSVGQGNVYT
TRBV6-1	TRBJ2-1	ASSESLGRSYNEQF
TRBV27	TRBJ1-6	ASSSGGLSLH
TRBV30	TRBJ1-2	AWSPIGLYGYT
TRBV7-5	TRBJ2-7	VRARLGHHYEQY
TRBV19	TRBJ2-7	ASSIPPSGGFYEQY
TRBV7-9	TRBJ2-2	ASSAPGQRTGELF
TRBV27	TRBJ1-1	ASSPRGPPEAF
TRBV5-8	TRBJ2-7	ASSFRTGLNTYEQY
TRBV7-7	TRBJ2-3	ASSFSTSPQDTQY
TRBV28	TRBJ2-2	ASSHSGRVPAGELF
TRBV25-1	TRBJ2-2	ASSEVGDPGVHTGELF
TRBV12-3/TRBV12-4	TRBJ1-5	ASSFGNQPQH
TRBV11-2	TRBJ1-2	ASSPLRGPDYGYT
TRBV13	TRBJ2-3	ASSLNQRGRGTDTQY
TRBV7-9	TRBJ1-2	ASSLGGGGDGYT
TRBV30	TRBJ2-1	AWSGGTFYNEQF
TRBV2	TRBJ2-1	ASSLLAGDFHEQF
TRBV6-6	TRBJ1-3	ASRTDSSGNTIY
TRBV28	TRBJ2-1	ASSLGSRAGGFKQF
TRBV7-3	TRBJ2-3	ASSPLAGVLDTQY
TRBV5-8	TRBJ2-7	ASSLISSGSSYEQY
TRBV11-3	TRBJ2-7	ASSPGGYYEQY
TRBV6-6	TRBJ2-7	ASSSTSGDYEQY
TRBV27	TRBJ1-5	ASLKHGQGGVGNQPQH
TRBV2	TRBJ1-2	ASSEDRGRYGYT
TRBV7-9	TRBJ1-2	ASSSTGQGNYGYT
TRBV28	TRBJ2-1	ASSQLRSSYNEQF
TRBV18	TRBJ2-1	ASSPLSDNEQF
TRBV5-8	TRBJ2-1	ASPEGEQF
TRBV9	TRBJ1-5	ASSVDGFGQPQH
TRBV12-5	TRBJ2-4	ASGLVGSSAKNIQY
TRBV7-9	TRBJ2-5	ASSSGLAEETQY
TRBV27	TRBJ1-2	ASSLGSAGSGYT
TRBV3-1/TRBV3-2	TRBJ1-1	ASSQEAANTEAF
TRBV11-2	TRBJ2-1	ASSPGRGSRYDEQF
TRBV18	TRBJ1-1	ASSPNLGGTEAF
TRBV18	TRBJ1-5	ASSPAGVDQPQH
TRBV7-2	TRBJ2-4	ASSLDLIKNIQY